The 13 T cell receptor beta chains given below trace back to one sample, sequenced in a study of T cell repertoires in cytomegalovirus infection. These receptors' targets are unknown. MiXCR, run by TCRdb on the reads, gives a single entry per CDR3 protein. The table lists under 150,000 distinct CDR3 sequences, under 35% of them singletons, with less than 45% in the top ten. The material sequenced was CD8+ T cells from cultured PBMCs, taken from culture after CMV antigen stimulation. The receptors were sampled from a human donor in good health (CMV status not recorded). Some clones in this sample may be carry-over from other donors' samples.

This chain uses TRBV7-6 with TRBJ2-1; D is unresolved. Germline lookup yields CDR1 SGHVS and CDR2 FNYEAQ. CDR3 length: 14 amino acids. V dropped 3 bases and J dropped 7 bases, with 13 bases sitting between them. CDR3 residues: CASSFGEPGNEQFF. CDR3 coding DNA: TGTGCCAGCAGCTTCGGTGAGCCCGGAAATGAGCAGTTCTTC.

This clonotype was counted ten times or more. V gene TRBV6-2 or TRBV6-3 combines with J gene TRBJ1-1; 7 bases are shared with TRBD1. The CDR3 consists of 14 residues. Germline V CDR1 and CDR2: MNHEY, SVGEGT. V shed 6 bases, J shed 0 bases, and the junction held 4 bases outside the gene matches. The CDR3 sequence: CASSTTGLNTEAFF. The CDR3 DNA reads as TGTGCCAGCAGCACGACAGGGCTGAACACTGAAGCTTTCTTT.

This clonotype was seen many times. The chain is built from TRBV7-6 and TRBJ1-2, with D hard to call. CDR3 length equals 13 residues. Trimming removed 3 bases at V and 4 bases at J, with 9 bases between. Germline CDR1 is SGHVS and CDR2 is FNYEAQ. CDR3 amino acids: CASSLSGTYGYTF. The CDR3 bases are TGTGCCAGCAGCTTGTCAGGCACCTATGGCTACACCTTC.

Of note for this clonotype: Mismatch with germline at one junction end may stem from a read error. The chain combines TRBV4-1 with TRBJ2-7; possibly TRBD2 for D (6 bases). The germline V gene has CDR1 MGHRA and CDR2 YSYEKL. The CDR3 consists of 13 residues. The CDR3 loop is CASSPWRGYEQYF. DNA of the CDR3: TGTGCCAGCAGCCCCTGGCGGGGCTACGAGCAGTACTTC.

The V and J genes are TRBV14 and TRBJ2-1, with D possibly called TRBD1 or TRBD2 (6 bases each). The CDR3 runs 17 residues. Germline V lookup: CDR1 SGHDN, CDR2 FVKESK. The V end lost 1 base, the J end lost 7 bases, and 20 bases lay between the germline ends. The CDR3 here is CASSQVRRGAPGNEQFF. CDR3 nucleotides: TGTGCCAGCAGCCAAGTACGGAGGGGGGCCCCCGGGAATGAGCAGTTCTTC.

This rearrangement joins TRBV7-6 to TRBJ2-7; 11 nucleotides match TRBD1. The CDR3 is 15 residues long. V lost 4 bases, J lost 4 bases, and 6 bases stayed unmatched. The germline CDR1 and CDR2 sequences are SGHVS and FNYEAQ. CDR3 bases: TGTGCCAGCAGCTCTAGGGACAGGGGGTTTTACGAGCAGTACTTC. Protein: CASSSRDRGFYEQYF.

The rearrangement uses TRBV24-1 and TRBJ2-1; the match to TRBD1 covers 8 bases. The CDR3 has 16 residues. Germline CDR1 reads KGHDR; CDR2 reads SFDVKD. Trimming at V came to 2 bases and at J to 4 bases, leaving 6 bases not matched to a gene. DNA of the CDR3: TGTGCCACCAGTGATTCAGGGGGCGACTCTTACAATGAGCAGTTCTTC. Translated: CATSDSGGDSYNEQFF.

This clonotype has only a few counts. This chain connects TRBV7-8 to TRBJ2-3; D remains unclear. Germline CDR1 reads SGHVS; CDR2 reads FQNEAQ. This CDR3 spans 15 amino acids. V lost 5 bases and J 1 base, leaving 13 bases between the germline ends. This CDR3 is CASSPVFGGTDTQYF. The CDR3 DNA reads as TGTGCCAGCAGCCCCGTTTTTGGGGGCACAGATACGCAGTATTTT.

This clonotype was observed a handful of times. V is TRBV12-3 or TRBV12-4 and J is TRBJ1-1; TRBD1 matches 8 bases. This CDR3 spans 15 amino acids. J was trimmed by 5 bases and V by 6 bases; bases with no gene match: 11. CDR3 in amino acids: CASSLSGGKSTEAFF. The CDR3 DNA reads TGTGCCAGCAGCCTTTCAGGGGGCAAGTCGACTGAAGCTTTCTTT.

The V call is TRBV11-1, the J call TRBJ2-3; TRBD2 aligns across 8 bases. Per germline, CDR1 SGHAT and CDR2 FQDESV (reference sequence). The CDR3 sequence is 15 residues long. V gave up 5 bases and J gave up 5 bases; unmatched junction bases: 9. CDR3 nucleotides: TGTGCCAGCAGCGGCACTAGCGGACACGGAGATACGCAGTATTTT. Its protein product is CASSGTSGHGDTQYF.

The table lists this clonotype with a count of one. The chain links TRBV9 to TRBJ2-7, with 7 bases lining up with TRBD1. Trimming removed 4 bases from V and 3 bases from J; junction bases left unmatched: 7. Germline assignment: CDR1 SGDLS and CDR2 YYNGEE. The CDR3 runs to 14 residues. CDR3 residues: CASSPGPGGYEQYF. The CDR3 region has the DNA TGTGCCAGCAGCCCAGGGCCAGGGGGCTACGAGCAGTACTTC.

This clonotype has a count of ten or more. The chain joins TRBV7-2 to TRBJ2-5; either TRBD1 or TRBD2 may fit D (5 bases each). Looked up from germline, CDR1 is SGHTA and CDR2 is FQGNSA. The CDR3 consists of 18 residues. The V gene lost 3 bases and the J gene lost 2 bases, with 22 bases spanning the gap. The CDR3 is CASSLPKSRAWGQETQYF. The CDR3 DNA reads as TGTGCCAGCAGCTTGCCTAAATCCAGGGCATGGGGGCAAGAGACCCAGTACTTC. The complete variable domain, with remaining parts taken from reference TRBV7-2 and TRBJ2-5, reads GAGVSQSPSNKVTEKGKDVELRCDPISGHTALYWYRQSLGQGLEFLIYFQGNSAPDKSGLPSDRFSAERTGGSVSTLTIQRTQQEDSAVYLCASSLPKSRAWGQETQYFGPGTRLLVL.

This rearrangement joins TRBV15 to TRBJ1-5, with TRBD1 identical over 9 bases. The CDR3 is 14 amino acids. Unmatched junction bases numbered 7, after V lost 9 bases and J lost 4 bases. Looked up from germline, CDR1 is LNHNV and CDR2 is YYDKDF (reference sequence). The CDR3 reads CATARTGENQPQHF. Here the CDR3 DNA reads TGTGCCACGGCGCGGACAGGGGAAAATCAGCCCCAGCATTTT.